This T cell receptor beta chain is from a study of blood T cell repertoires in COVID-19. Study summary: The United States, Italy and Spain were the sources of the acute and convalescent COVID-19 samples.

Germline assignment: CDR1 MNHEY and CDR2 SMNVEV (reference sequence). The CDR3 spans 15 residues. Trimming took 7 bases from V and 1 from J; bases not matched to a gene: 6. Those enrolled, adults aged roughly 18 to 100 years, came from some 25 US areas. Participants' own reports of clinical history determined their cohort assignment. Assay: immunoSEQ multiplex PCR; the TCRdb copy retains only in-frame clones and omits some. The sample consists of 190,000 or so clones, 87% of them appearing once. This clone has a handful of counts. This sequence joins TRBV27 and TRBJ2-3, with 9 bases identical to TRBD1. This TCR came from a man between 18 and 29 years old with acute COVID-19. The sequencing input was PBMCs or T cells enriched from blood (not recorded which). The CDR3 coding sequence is TGTGCCAGCAAGAGCCGGACAGGGGGCACAGATACGCAGTATTTT. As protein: CASKSRTGGTDTQYF.